Listed below are T cell receptor beta chains from one sample, sequenced in a study of blood T cell repertoires in COVID-19. Libraries were prepared by immunoSEQ multiplex PCR; TCRdb keeps only in-frame clonotypes and omits some of them. The sample consists of 450,000 to 500,000 clones, around 85% of them appearing once. The sequencing input was PBMCs or T cells enriched from blood (not recorded which). The receptors come from a woman aged 55-75 years who had recovered from COVID-19. The CDR3 runs from the conserved cysteine through the conserved F or W. A D gene is named only where the DNA matches it firmly. Clone size is given for some rows only: seen once, a few or many times, or a class if the clone is expanded.

D: TRBD1
J: TRBJ2-7
size: NA
V: TRBV5-1
CDR3: CASSDGQGSYEQYF
DNA: TGCGCCAGCAGCGACGGACAGGGCTCCTACGAGCAGTACTTC

D: TRBD1
J: TRBJ1-6
size: NA
V: TRBV5-1
CDR3: CASRTGRDSPLHF
DNA: TGCGCCAGTCGGACAGGGCGGGATTCACCCCTCCACTTT

D: NA
J: TRBJ2-3
size: NA
V: TRBV5-1
CDR3: CASSPRTVKEPDTQYF
DNA: TGCGCCAGCAGCCCGAGGACAGTAAAGGAGCCAGATACGCAGTATTTT

D: TRBD1
J: TRBJ1-2
size: NA
V: TRBV29-1
CDR3: CSSRGAYGYTF
DNA: TGCAGCAGCAGGGGGGCCTATGGCTACACCTTC

D: NA
J: TRBJ1-1
size: NA
V: TRBV11-3
CDR3: CASGISQGWGTEAFF
DNA: TGTGCCAGCGGTATATCACAGGGATGGGGCACTGAAGCTTTCTTT

D: TRBD2
J: TRBJ2-2
size: NA
V: TRBV30
CDR3: CAWMTSGSGELFF
DNA: TGTGCCTGGATGACTAGCGGGTCCGGGGAGCTGTTTTTT

D: TRBD1
J: TRBJ2-2
size: once
V: TRBV27
CDR3: CAITPPSDRVCGELFF
DNA: TGTGCCATCACCCCACCCAGCGACAGGGTGTGCGGGGAGCTGTTTTTT

D: TRBD1
J: TRBJ2-6
size: NA
V: TRBV6-4
CDR3: CASSDQGAAPGANVLTF
DNA: TGTGCCAGCAGTGACCAGGGGGCGGCCCCTGGGGCCAACGTCCTGACTTTC

D: NA
J: TRBJ1-5
size: NA
V: TRBV24-1
CDR3: CATSDPLSGQPQHF
DNA: TGTGCCACCAGTGATCCCCTCTCCGGGCAGCCCCAGCATTTT

D: NA
J: TRBJ1-2
size: few
V: TRBV27
CDR3: CASSLYINYGYTF
DNA: TGTGCCAGCAGTTTATACATCAACTATGGCTACACCTTC

D: TRBD1
J: TRBJ2-7
size: NA
V: TRBV3-1/TRBV3-2
CDR3: CASSPGTGSYEQYF
DNA: TGTGCCAGCAGTCCCGGGACAGGTTCCTACGAGCAGTACTTC

D: NA
J: TRBJ2-2
size: NA
V: TRBV27
CDR3: CASSLSGGLYTGELFF
DNA: TGTGCCAGCAGTTTATCAGGGGGATTATACACCGGGGAGCTGTTTTTT

D: NA
J: TRBJ1-5
size: NA
V: TRBV24-1
CDR3: CATSVQGNQPQHF
DNA: TGTGCCACCAGTGTCCAGGGCAATCAGCCCCAGCATTTT

D: NA
J: TRBJ1-6
size: NA
V: TRBV6-5
CDR3: CASSLRPGNSPLHF
DNA: TGTGCCAGCAGTTTAAGACCGGGAAATTCACCCCTCCACTTT

D: NA
J: TRBJ2-3
size: NA
V: TRBV5-1
CDR3: CASSGVGAWDTQYF
DNA: TGCGCCAGCAGCGGCGTTGGGGCTTGGGATACGCAGTATTTT

D: NA
J: TRBJ1-4
size: NA
V: TRBV20-1
CDR3: CSASSPNEKLFF
DNA: TGCAGTGCTAGTTCCCCGAATGAAAAACTGTTTTTT

D: NA
J: TRBJ1-2
size: NA
V: TRBV10-3
CDR3: CAISDPRGYTF
DNA: TGTGCCATCAGCGATCCAAGGGGGTACACCTTC

D: TRBD2
J: TRBJ2-3
size: NA
V: TRBV5-6
CDR3: CASSLRPSGGATDTQYF
DNA: TGTGCCAGCAGCTTGCGGCCTAGCGGGGGGGCCACAGATACGCAGTATTTT

D: NA
J: TRBJ1-2
size: NA
V: TRBV5-6
CDR3: CASSDRSSSYGYTF
DNA: TGTGCCAGCAGCGACCGATCCTCTAGCTATGGCTACACCTTC

D: TRBD2
J: TRBJ2-3
size: NA
V: TRBV24-1
CDR3: CATSDPGTSGDTQYF
DNA: TGTGCCACCAGTGATCCCGGGACTAGCGGGGATACGCAGTATTTT

D: TRBD1
J: TRBJ1-2
size: NA
V: TRBV5-4
CDR3: CASSLKGAAFGYTF
DNA: TGTGCCAGCAGCTTGAAGGGGGCCGCCTTTGGCTACACCTTC

D: TRBD1
J: TRBJ1-6
size: NA
V: TRBV7-2
CDR3: CASSPGQGYNSPLHF
DNA: TGTGCCAGCAGCCCGGGACAGGGGTACAATTCACCCCTCCACTTT

D: TRBD1
J: TRBJ1-6
size: NA
V: TRBV19
CDR3: CASSIGGTGGSPLHF
DNA: TGTGCCAGTAGTATAGGGGGGACAGGAGGATCACCCCTCCACTTT

D: TRBD2
J: TRBJ2-5
size: NA
V: TRBV2
CDR3: CASSRGSGGYQETQYF
DNA: TGTGCCAGCAGTCGGGGGAGCGGGGGCTACCAAGAGACCCAGTACTTC

D: NA
J: TRBJ2-2
size: NA
V: TRBV24-1
CDR3: CATSDTGWKGGELFF
DNA: TGTGCCACCAGTGATACAGGGTGGAAGGGCGGGGAGCTGTTTTTT

D: TRBD2
J: TRBJ2-3
size: NA
V: TRBV6-5
CDR3: CASSYWAGGPDTQYF
DNA: TGTGCCAGCAGTTACTGGGCGGGGGGCCCAGATACGCAGTATTTT